Shown below are 23 T cell receptor beta chains from a single sample sequenced in a study of CD8+CD57+ T cells in acquired aplastic anemia. For CDR3 and TCR beta VDJ profiling, genomic DNA was the template used. TCRdb itself ran the reads through MiXCR, one entry per CDR3 protein. Found here are some 180,000 distinct CDR3 sequences, under 55% of them singletons; the top ten hold about 2.9%. The sample consisted of sorted CD4+, CD8+, or CD8+CD57+ T cells (not recorded which) from PBMCs. These receptors came from a human donor in good health.

This clonotype was seen once. V usage is TRBV7-3 and J usage is TRBJ2-6; D gene unclear. Trimming pared 5 bases from V and 12 bases from J, leaving 11 bases between. The germline gives CDR1 SGHTA, CDR2 FQGTGA. This CDR3 spans 12 amino acids. In DNA form, the CDR3 reads TGTGCCAGCAGCCTAATTCCAGGCGTCCTGACTTTC. Translating gives CASSLIPGVLTF.

In regard to this clonotype: The conserved final phenylalanine or tryptophan is absent from the CDR3, which likely points to a read error. V is TRBV3-1 and J is TRBJ1-1, with D perhaps TRBD1 (5 bases). The CDR3 spans 14 residues. Trimming pared 4 bases from V and 0 bases from J, leaving 9 bases between. Germline values: CDR1 LGHDT, CDR2 YNNKEL (reference sequence). CDR3 amino acids: CASSRQTMNTEAFL. CDR3 DNA: TGTGCCAGCAGCCGACAGACCATGAACACTGAAGCTTTCTTG.

Points on this clonotype: The conserved phenylalanine or tryptophan is not found at the CDR3 terminus, so this likely reflects a read error. The chain employs TRBV12-3 or TRBV12-4 and TRBJ1-2; D unresolved. V gave up 2 bases and J gave up 8 bases, with 12 bases separating them. The CDR3 runs to 13 residues. In DNA form, the CDR3 reads TGTGCCAGCAGTTTATGGGGTATTAGGGGCTACACCCTC. This codes for CASSLWGIRGYTL.

This clonotype was counted between two and nine times. The junction does not match germline at one end; this may be a read error. The DNA for the CDR3 is TGTGCCAGCGGTTTATTCGTGTCCGGGGAGCTGTTTTTT. Encoded protein: CASGLFVSGELFF. V gene TRBV27 combines with J gene TRBJ2-2; no reliable D call. The CDR3 runs 13 residues. CDR1 and CDR2 (germline): MNHEY, SMNVEV (reference sequence).

This clonotype was detected many times. This sequence joins TRBV20-1 and TRBJ2-2; possibly TRBD1 or TRBD2 for D (5 bases each). The CDR3 spans 14 residues. Germline V gene lookup returns CDR1 DFQATT and CDR2 SNEGSKA (reference sequence). The V end was cut by 5 bases, the J end by 8 bases, with 18 bases between. The DNA for the CDR3 is TGCAGTGCTCAGGGAGCTCTACCGAGAGGGGAGCTGTTTTTT. Its translation is CSAQGALPRGELFF.

This clonotype was seen many times. The rearrangement links TRBV11-2 to TRBJ2-7; tentatively, D is TRBD2 (5 bases). Germline CDR1 and CDR2: SGHAT and FQNNGV. The CDR3 spans 13 residues. Trimming removed 1 base at V and 5 bases at J, with 9 bases between. This CDR3 is CASSLVLGHEQYF. CDR3 sequence (DNA): TGTGCCAGCAGCTTAGTACTAGGACACGAGCAGTACTTC.

The chain has TRBV20-1 and TRBJ1-2, with 7 bases that match TRBD1. V gave up 3 bases and J gave up 5 bases; unmatched junction bases: 12. This CDR3 is built from 15 residues. Germline loops: CDR1 DFQATT, CDR2 SNEGSKA (reference sequence). CDR3 in amino acids: CSARAEQGKGYGYTF. CDR3 nucleotides: TGCAGTGCTAGGGCGGAACAGGGGAAAGGATATGGCTACACCTTC.

This chain links TRBV19 with TRBJ2-3, with 9 nucleotides matching TRBD2. V lost 9 bases and J lost 0; bases outside the gene matches: 7. CDR3 length: 15 amino acids. CDR1 LNHDA and CDR2 SQIVND come from the germline V gene (reference sequence). The CDR3 coding sequence is TGTGCCAGCAAATCTAGCGGGGCAAGCACAGATACGCAGTATTTT. It codes for CASKSSGASTDTQYF. The entire variable domain, with the rest obtained from reference TRBV19 and TRBJ2-3, is as follows: DGGITQSPKYLFRKEGQNVTLSCEQNLNHDAMYWYRQDPGQGLRLIYYSQIVNDFQKGDIAEGYSVSREKKESFPLTVTSAQKNPTAFYLCASKSSGASTDTQYFGPGTRLTVL.

This clonotype was recorded many times. The rearrangement links TRBV5-1 to TRBJ2-5; either TRBD1 or TRBD2 may fit D (5 bases each). CDR1 is SGHRS and CDR2 is YFSETQ in the germline V gene. This CDR3 has 15 residues. Trimming removed 4 bases at V and 6 bases at J, with 19 bases between. The CDR3 nucleotides are TGCGCCAGCAGCATAAGGGACGGGGCGGGTCAGACCCAGTACTTC. Amino acid sequence: CASSIRDGAGQTQYF.

There are a few counts of this clonotype. The chain links TRBV3-1 to TRBJ1-6; D possibly corresponds to TRBD1 (5 bases). The CDR3 consists of 18 residues. The ends were cut back, 0 bases at V and 6 bases at J, with 18 bases in the middle. The germline CDR1 and CDR2 sequences are LGHDT and YNNKEL (reference sequence). The CDR3 bases are TGTGCCAGCAGCCAAGAATACGGGGGACTCCGGGTTAATTCACCCCTCCACTTT. Residues: CASSQEYGGLRVNSPLHF.

The genes are TRBV10-3 and TRBJ2-7; tentatively, D is TRBD1 (5 bases). V was cut by 2 bases and J by 3 bases, with 11 bases left in between. The CDR3 is 14 amino acids. Germline loops: CDR1 ENHRY, CDR2 SYGVKD. CDR3 coding DNA: TGTGCCATCAGTGAGGGGCAGGGCGGCTACGAGCAGTACTTC. The encoded protein is CAISEGQGGYEQYF.

The chain carries TRBV6-2 or TRBV6-3 and TRBJ1-2; no definite D call. The V end was cut by 0 bases, the J end by 3 bases, with 8 bases between. CDR1 and CDR2 from the germline V gene are MNHEY and SVGEGT. The CDR3 consists of 14 residues. The DNA for the CDR3 is TGTGCCAGCAGTTACTCTTCGCAATACTATGGCTACACCTTC. Translation gives CASSYSSQYYGYTF.

This chain links TRBV28 with TRBJ2-7; 8 bases agree with TRBD2. Unmatched junction bases numbered 13, after V lost 10 bases and J lost 2 bases. The CDR3 is 15 residues long. Looked up from germline, CDR1 is MDHEN and CDR2 is SYDVKM. The CDR3 loop is CATRGYSGSTYEQYF. Written as DNA, the CDR3 is TGTGCCACCAGAGGGTACAGCGGGAGTACCTACGAGCAGTACTTC.

In the case of this clonotype: A much more abundant neighbour one base away suggests this may be a read error. The J gene is TRBJ2-1, the V gene TRBV4-3; no definite D call. CDR1 is LGHNA and CDR2 is YSLEER in the germline V gene. The CDR3 loop spans 14 amino acids. V shed 3 bases and J shed 3 bases, with 9 bases lying between them. Here the CDR3 reads CASSHDLRYNEQFF. CDR3 DNA: TGCGCCAGCAGCCATGATCTACGCTACAATGAGCAGTTCTTC.

This clonotype was picked up many times. The rearrangement links TRBV9 to TRBJ2-1; 9 bases fit TRBD2. Germline trimming cut 2 bases from V and 6 bases from J; bases unmatched to any gene: 6. The germline CDR1 and CDR2 sequences are SGDLS and YYNGEE. The CDR3 extends over 15 amino acids. The CDR3 bases are TGTGCCAGCAGCGTGTACGGCGGGAGGGCCAATGAGCAGTTCTTC. It translates to CASSVYGGRANEQFF. Using reference TRBV9 and TRBJ2-1 for the parts outside the CDR3, the full variable domain is DSGVTQTPKHLITATGQRVTLRCSPRSGDLSVYWYQQSLDQGLQFLIQYYNGEERAKGNILERFSAQQFPDLHSELNLSSLELGDSALYFCASSVYGGRANEQFFGPGTRLTVL.

The chain links TRBV2 to TRBJ1-1; D ambiguous. V was shortened by 2 bases and J by 0 bases, with 10 bases between the two germline ends. Germline V gene data show CDR1 as SNHLY and CDR2 as FYNNEI. CDR3 length: 15 residues. CDR3 nucleotides: TGTGCCAGCAGTGAATGGAGACCCATGAACACTGAAGCTTTCTTT. Amino acid sequence: CASSEWRPMNTEAFF.

V and J are TRBV11-2 and TRBJ2-7; 11 bases align to TRBD1. The germline V gene has CDR1 SGHAT and CDR2 FQNNGV. The CDR3 runs to 13 residues. V was clipped by 3 bases and J by 7 bases; unmatched bases: 2. The DNA for the CDR3 is TGTGCCAGCAGCTTCGGGACAGGGGGTGAGCAGTACTTC. Residues: CASSFGTGGEQYF. Complete variable domain (other parts from reference TRBV11-2 and TRBJ2-7): EAGVAQSPRYKIIEKRQSVAFWCNPISGHATLYWYQQILGQGPKLLIQFQNNGVVDDSQLPKDRFSAERLKGVDSTLKIQPAKLEDSAVYLCASSFGTGGEQYFGPGTRLTVT.

This clonotype was observed many times. The chain is built from TRBV4-3 and TRBJ2-6, with TRBD1 as a possible D gene (6 bases). V lost 1 base, J lost 1 base, and 8 bases lay in between. The CDR3 contains 16 residues. Looked up from germline, CDR1 is LGHNA and CDR2 is YSLEER. The CDR3 nucleotides are TGCGCCAGCAGCCAAGTCAGGGGTTCTGGGGCCAACGTCCTGACTTTC. Translating it yields CASSQVRGSGANVLTF.

The chain combines TRBV10-3 with TRBJ2-7, with D tentatively TRBD1 (5 bases). Trimming pared 2 bases from V and 7 bases from J, leaving 15 bases between. The CDR3 loop spans 14 amino acids. Germline V CDR1 and CDR2: ENHRY, SYGVKD. The CDR3 is CAISEANGAGEQYF. In DNA, the CDR3 is TGTGCCATCAGTGAGGCGAACGGAGCAGGGGAGCAGTACTTC.

The DNA of the CDR3 is TGTGCCATGTGGGGGGAGTTGAACACTGAAGCTTTCTTT. Translating gives CAMWGELNTEAFF. The chain carries TRBV10-3 and TRBJ1-1; a possible D gene is TRBD1 (5 bases). The ends were cut back, 9 bases at V and 0 bases at J, with 11 bases in the middle. The CDR3 has 13 amino acids. Per the germline V gene, CDR1 is ENHRY and CDR2 is SYGVKD.

The V gene is TRBV24-1, the J gene TRBJ2-2; D not certain. Germline CDR1 is KGHDR and CDR2 is SFDVKD. Trimming took 4 bases from V and 7 from J, leaving 6 bases between them. CDR3 length: 12 amino acids. In DNA form, the CDR3 reads TGTGCCACCAGTGACCGGGTCGGGGAGCTGTTTTTT. Residues: CATSDRVGELFF.

Comments on this clonotype: At one boundary the junction diverges from the germline segment, which might be a read error. The J gene is TRBJ1-2, the V gene TRBV9; D call uncertain. CDR1 and CDR2 from the germline V gene are SGDLS and YYNGEE. The CDR3 runs 12 residues. The CDR3: CASSSPEGGYAF. CDR3 in DNA: TGTGCCAGCAGCTCCCCGGAAGGTGGCTACGCCTTC.

The chain employs TRBV19 and TRBJ2-7; no firm D call. CDR1 and CDR2 from the germline V gene are LNHDA and SQIVND (reference sequence). V lost 8 bases and J lost 4, with 9 bases in between. The CDR3 runs 11 residues. CDR3 residues: CASASVYEQYF. DNA of the CDR3: TGTGCCAGTGCGTCCGTTTACGAGCAGTACTTC.